These 10 T cell receptor beta chains were all obtained from the same sample, sequenced in a study of shared clonotypes between healthy human individuals. The data were produced by immunoSEQ multiplex PCR, yet TCRdb's version contains in-frame clones alone and is incomplete. The sample comprises about 2 million clones, 85% to 95% of which are singletons, and approximately 0.13% rests with the top ten. Source material: naive CD4+ T cells sorted from blood. Noted subset: CD45RA+ positively selected. The receptors come from a man between 18 and 35 years old in good health.

This rearrangement joins TRBV7-8 to TRBJ2-5, with TRBD2 matching 13 bases. CDR1 and CDR2 (germline): SGHVS, FQNEAQ. The CDR3 has 15 residues. The J segment lost 6 bases and the V segment lost 5 bases, leaving 6 bases of the junction unmatched. The CDR3 loop is CASSHGTSGEKTQYF. The CDR3 DNA follows: TGTGCCAGCAGCCATGGGACTAGCGGGGAGAAGACCCAGTACTTC.

Points on this clone: The same CDR3 arises from other DNA sequences in this sample as well. This chain connects TRBV6-6 to TRBJ2-5, with D uncertain. With 2 bases removed from V and 5 bases from J, the gap between germline ends came to 3 bases. The CDR3 covers 11 residues. CDR1 and CDR2 (germline): MNHNY, SVGAGI (reference sequence). The CDR3, as DNA: TGTGCCAGCAGTTACGTGGAGACCCAGTACTTC. This encodes CASSYVETQYF.

DNA for the CDR3: TGTGCCAGCAGCTTTAACGGGGGCCACGAGCAGTACTTC. Protein product: CASSFNGGHEQYF. The rearrangement joins TRBV7-2 to TRBJ2-7; D tentatively reads TRBD1 or TRBD2 (6 bases each). In germline, CDR1 is SGHTA, CDR2 FQGNSA. CDR3 size: 13 residues. The V end lost 3 bases, the J end lost 5 bases, and 11 bases lay between the germline ends.

The chain combines TRBV5-1 with TRBJ1-4; a weak D match, TRBD1 (5 bases). CDR1 and CDR2 (germline): SGHRS, YFSETQ. V was cut by 0 bases and J by 8 bases, with 14 bases left in between. CDR3 length: 15 residues. The CDR3 spells CASSLGAGKEEKLFF. The DNA for the CDR3 is TGCGCCAGCAGCTTGGGAGCAGGGAAAGAAGAAAAACTGTTTTTT.

The genes are TRBV2 and TRBJ1-5; no clear D. The CDR3 contains 13 residues. Germline V gene lookup returns CDR1 SNHLY and CDR2 FYNNEI. V lost 6 bases to trimming and J lost 4 bases, with 10 bases between them. The CDR3 region has the DNA TGTGCCAGCAGAGGCACATCTAATCAGCCCCAGCATTTT. It codes for CASRGTSNQPQHF.

The chain carries TRBV6-5 and TRBJ1-6; D is unresolved. This CDR3 has 13 amino acids. V was shortened by 6 bases and J by 8 bases, with 11 bases between the two germline ends. Germline V gene data show CDR1 as MNHEY and CDR2 as SVGAGI. The CDR3 region has the DNA TGTGCCAGCAGGGTAGATTTAGATTCACCCCTCCACTTT. It yields the protein CASRVDLDSPLHF.

This clone was seen a single time. V usage is TRBV18 and J usage is TRBJ2-3, with D uncertain. CDR1 KGHSH and CDR2 LQKENI come from the germline V gene. Trimming stripped 8 bases from V and 1 base from J, with 7 bases between. The CDR3 contains 12 residues. The CDR3 here is CASRLGTDTQYF. The CDR3 DNA is TGTGCCAGCCGTCTTGGCACAGATACGCAGTATTTT.

With respect to this clone: One base away lies a much larger clone, so this may be a sequencing read error. V is TRBV29-1 and J is TRBJ2-7; the D is unclear. Germline loops: CDR1 SQVTM, CDR2 ANQGSEA. This CDR3 is built from 12 residues. CDR3 sequence (DNA): TGCAGCGTTGAAATCCAGTCCTACGAGCAGCACTTC. It encodes CSVEIQSYEQHF.

This clone was picked up one time. The CDR3, as DNA: TGTGCCAGCAGTACGATAGCTGCCGACGGGGAGCTGTTTTTT. Its translation: CASSTIAADGELFF. The chain has TRBV6-5 and TRBJ2-2; D gene uncertain. The CDR3 totals 14 residues. Germline-derived CDR1 and CDR2 are MNHEY and SVGAGI. Between the trimmed V and J ends, which lost 5 bases and 7 bases, there was a span of 14 bases.

The chain uses TRBV7-2 and TRBJ1-3; D unclear. CDR3 length equals 12 residues. Germline V gene sequence: CDR1 SGHTA, CDR2 FQGNSA. V was cut by 1 base and J by 9 bases, with 7 bases left in between. DNA of the CDR3: TGTGCCAGCAGCTTAGGGGTAGGCACCATATATTTT. It translates to CASSLGVGTIYF.